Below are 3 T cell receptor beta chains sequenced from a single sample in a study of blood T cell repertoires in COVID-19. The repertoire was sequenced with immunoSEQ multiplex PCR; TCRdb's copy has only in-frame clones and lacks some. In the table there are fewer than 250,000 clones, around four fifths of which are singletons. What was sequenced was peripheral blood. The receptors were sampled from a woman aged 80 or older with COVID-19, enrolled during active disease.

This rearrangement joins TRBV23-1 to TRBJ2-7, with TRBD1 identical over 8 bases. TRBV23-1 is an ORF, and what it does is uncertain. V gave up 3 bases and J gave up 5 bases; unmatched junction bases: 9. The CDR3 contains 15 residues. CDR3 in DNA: TGCGCCAGCAGTCACCGCGGACAGGGTCCCAACGAGCAGTACGTC. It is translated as CASSHRGQGPNEQYV.

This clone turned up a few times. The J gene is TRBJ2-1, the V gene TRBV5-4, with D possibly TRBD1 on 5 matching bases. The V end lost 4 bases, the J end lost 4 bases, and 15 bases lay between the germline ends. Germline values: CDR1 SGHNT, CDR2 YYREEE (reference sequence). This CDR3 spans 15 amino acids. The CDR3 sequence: CASSRPRQNYNEQFF. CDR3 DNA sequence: TGTGCCAGCAGCCGTCCGAGACAGAATTACAATGAGCAGTTCTTC.

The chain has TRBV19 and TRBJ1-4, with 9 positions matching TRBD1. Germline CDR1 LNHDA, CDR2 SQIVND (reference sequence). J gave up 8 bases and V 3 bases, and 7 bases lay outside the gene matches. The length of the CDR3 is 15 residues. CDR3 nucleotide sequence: TGTGCCAGTAGTATTCTGGGACAGGGAGGCGAAAAACTGTTTTTT. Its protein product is CASSILGQGGEKLFF.